Listed below are T cell receptor beta chains from one sample, sequenced in a study of CXCR3-negative and CXCR3-positive naive CD8 T cells. TCRdb reprocessed the 5' RACE reads and keeps a single row for each CDR3 protein, giving no DNA. The table counts about 6,000 distinct CDR3 sequences; approximately 1.8% lies in the top ten. Sequenced input: naive CXCR3- CD8+ T cells from blood. The origin of the receptors is a human donor in good health. Some clones in this sample may be carry-over from other donors' samples. Both conserved end residues are part of each CDR3. Rows may omit the clone size; those that give it use once, few, many or a size class.

TRBV29-1	TRBJ1-1	medium-sized	CSVDRENTEAFF
TRBV29-1	TRBJ1-4	medium-sized	CSVHGQKEKLFF
TRBV21-1	TRBJ1-2	medium-sized	CARTRSNDGYTF
TRBV29-1	TRBJ2-1	medium-sized	CSGGRQGNEQFF
TRBV5-1	TRBJ2-7	medium-sized	CASSPGLAETYEQYF
TRBV6-2/TRBV6-3	TRBJ1-5	medium-sized	CASSTNHGQGYQPQHF
TRBV4-3	TRBJ2-1	.	CASSLSTGTRGIHEQFF
TRBV12-3/TRBV12-4	TRBJ2-3	.	CASSPGLAGGPTDTQYF
TRBV29-1	TRBJ2-7	.	CSVEDSITYEQYF
TRBV29-1	TRBJ1-1	medium-sized	CSVAGGAETEAFF
TRBV29-1	TRBJ2-3	medium-sized	CSETGLSSDTQYF
TRBV2	TRBJ2-1	.	CASSDGYNEQFF
TRBV9	TRBJ2-7	medium-sized	CASSGSGGDSYEQYF
TRBV7-9	TRBJ2-2	.	CASSFDSATGELFF
TRBV15	TRBJ1-5	medium-sized	CATSRDPGTGDQPQHF
TRBV20-1	TRBJ1-2	medium-sized	CSIPGVSGYTF
TRBV29-1	TRBJ2-5	.	CSVRGLAGAPGETQYF
TRBV7-9	TRBJ2-5	.	CASSLTGGETQYF
TRBV20-1	TRBJ1-6	medium-sized	CSAREEGAYNSPLHF
TRBV21-1	TRBJ1-2	.	CASSKEVGGYTF
TRBV2	TRBJ1-2	large	CASREGGSLNYGYTF
TRBV5-1	TRBJ2-7	.	CASSLDGAKVYEQYF
TRBV6-5	TRBJ2-1	.	CASGTSGPAYEQFF
TRBV29-1	TRBJ2-7	medium-sized	CSASIQGRPSYEQYF
TRBV27	TRBJ2-4	.	CASSSQPRQGAKNIQYF
TRBV6-6	TRBJ2-7	.	CASSYSTAETSGFYEQYF
TRBV7-9	TRBJ1-4	.	CASSSQGFRNEKLFF
TRBV14	TRBJ2-3	.	CASSQESPTDTQYF
TRBV6-2/TRBV6-3	TRBJ2-7	medium-sized	CASIFHPDSYEQYF